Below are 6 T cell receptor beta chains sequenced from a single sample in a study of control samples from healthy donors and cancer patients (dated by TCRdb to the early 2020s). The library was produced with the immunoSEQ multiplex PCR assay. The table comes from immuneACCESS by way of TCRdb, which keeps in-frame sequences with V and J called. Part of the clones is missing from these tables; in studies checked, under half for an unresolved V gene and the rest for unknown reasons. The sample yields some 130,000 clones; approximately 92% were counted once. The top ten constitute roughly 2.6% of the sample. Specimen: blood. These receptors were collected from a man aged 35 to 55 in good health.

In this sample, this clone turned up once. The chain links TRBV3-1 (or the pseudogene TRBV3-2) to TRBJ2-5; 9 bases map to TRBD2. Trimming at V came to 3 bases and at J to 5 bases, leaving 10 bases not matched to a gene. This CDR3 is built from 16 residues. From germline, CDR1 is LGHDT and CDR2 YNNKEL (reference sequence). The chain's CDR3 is CASSQSAGTSWETQYF. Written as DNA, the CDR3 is TGTGCCAGCAGCCAGTCGGCCGGGACTAGCTGGGAGACCCAGTACTTC.

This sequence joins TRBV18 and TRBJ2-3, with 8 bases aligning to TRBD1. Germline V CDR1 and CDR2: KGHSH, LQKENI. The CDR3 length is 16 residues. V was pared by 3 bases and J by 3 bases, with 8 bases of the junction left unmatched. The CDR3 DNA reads TGTGCCAGCTCACCCCAGGGGGCAGGAGCGACAGATACGCAGTATTTT. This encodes CASSPQGAGATDTQYF.

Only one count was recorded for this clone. CDR3 region: CASSQDGLLGNTIYF. DNA for the CDR3: TGTGCCAGCAGCCAAGACGGGTTACTCGGAAACACCATATATTTT. This rearrangement joins TRBV3-1 (or the pseudogene TRBV3-2) to TRBJ1-3; D is undetermined. Trimming cost V 0 bases and J 4 bases, with 10 bases left between them. CDR1 is LGHDT, CDR2 YNNKEL, per germline (reference sequence). The CDR3 is 15 amino acids.

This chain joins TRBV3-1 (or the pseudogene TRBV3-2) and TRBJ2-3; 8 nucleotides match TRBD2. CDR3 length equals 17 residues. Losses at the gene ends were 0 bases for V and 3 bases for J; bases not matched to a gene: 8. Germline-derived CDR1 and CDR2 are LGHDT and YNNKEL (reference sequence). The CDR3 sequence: CASSQDGTGGITDTQYF. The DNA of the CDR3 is TGTGCCAGCAGCCAAGATGGGACGGGGGGGATAACAGATACGCAGTATTTT.

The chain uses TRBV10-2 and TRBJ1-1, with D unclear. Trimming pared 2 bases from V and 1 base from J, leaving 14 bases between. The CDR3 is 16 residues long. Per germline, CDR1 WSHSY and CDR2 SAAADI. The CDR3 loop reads CASSELGGRSNTEAFF. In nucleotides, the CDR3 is TGCGCCAGCAGTGAGCTGGGCGGCAGATCGAACACTGAAGCTTTCTTT.

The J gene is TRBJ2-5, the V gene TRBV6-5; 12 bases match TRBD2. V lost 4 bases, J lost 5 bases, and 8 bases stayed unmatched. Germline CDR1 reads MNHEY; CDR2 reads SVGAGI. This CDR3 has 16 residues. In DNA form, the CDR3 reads TGTGCCAGCAGTTCCACTAGCGGGGGGCGAGTGGAGACCCAGTACTTC. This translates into CASSSTSGGRVETQYF.